These 26 T cell receptor beta chains originate from one sample sequenced in a study of metastatic and nonmetastatic thyroid tumors. TCRdb called clones again from the PCR reads with MiXCR. This table has roughly 71,000 clones, around 20% appearing once. Until they underwent thyroid surgery, no patient had received any treatment. The sequenced sample consisted of blood. These receptors all come from a female donor with papillary thyroid cancer or a benign thyroid nodule (not recorded which). Some clones in this sample may be carry-over from other donors' samples.

This clone was seen ten or more times. The rearrangement links TRBV6-1 to TRBJ2-5; the match to TRBD2 covers 11 bases. The CDR3 totals 16 residues. V lost 5 bases to trimming and J lost 4 bases; unmatched junction nucleotides: 9. CDR1 and CDR2 (germline): MNHNS, SASEGT. The CDR3 here is CASSSISGGGPETQYF. Written as DNA, the CDR3 is TGTGCCAGCAGTTCTATTAGCGGGGGGGGCCCAGAGACCCAGTACTTC.

This clone has ten or more counts. The V gene is TRBV19, the J gene TRBJ2-7; 7 bases are shared with TRBD2. V lost 2 bases to trimming and J lost 2 bases; unmatched junction nucleotides: 3. CDR3 length equals 14 residues. From germline, CDR1 is LNHDA and CDR2 SQIVND (reference sequence). The CDR3 nucleotides read TGTGCCAGTAGTATACGGAGCGGGGCCTACGAGCAGTACTTC. As protein: CASSIRSGAYEQYF. The full variable domain, with the rest looked up from reference TRBV19 and TRBJ2-7, is DGGITQSPKYLFRKEGQNVTLSCEQNLNHDAMYWYRQDPGQGLRLIYYSQIVNDFQKGDIAEGYSVSREKKESFPLTVTSAQKNPTAFYLCASSIRSGAYEQYFGPGTRLTVT.

The chain has TRBV12-3 or TRBV12-4 and TRBJ2-2; D is perhaps TRBD2 (5 bases). Trimming removed 7 bases at V and 2 bases at J, with 11 bases between. The CDR3 covers 14 residues. The CDR3 loop reads CASTLGGNTGELFF. The CDR3 DNA reads TGTGCCAGCACCTTAGGAGGCAACACCGGGGAGCTGTTTTTT.

This clone came up once. J is TRBJ1-5 and V is TRBV30; D is unresolved. The CDR3 is 12 residues long. Germline lookup yields CDR1 GTSNPN and CDR2 SVGIG (reference sequence). Between the trimmed V and J ends, which lost 0 bases and 11 bases, there was a span of 11 bases. The CDR3 DNA sequence: TGTGCCTGGAGTGTACCGGGATCTTCCCAGCATTTT. Translating gives CAWSVPGSSQHF.

This clone was observed many times. This chain links TRBV5-5 with TRBJ2-1; 8 nucleotides agree with TRBD1. V shed 5 bases and J 4 bases; nucleotides not matched to a gene: 14. Germline CDR1 reads SGHKS; CDR2 reads YYEKEE (reference sequence). The CDR3 runs to 17 residues. Here the CDR3 DNA reads TGTGCCAGCAGATCACAATTGGGGACAGGAGATTACAATGAGCAGTTCTTC. Its protein is CASRSQLGTGDYNEQFF.

In this sample, this clone turned up many times. The chain couples TRBV6-2 or TRBV6-3 to TRBJ2-1, with 8 bases lining up with TRBD2. Germline trimming cut 2 bases from V and 9 bases from J; bases unmatched to any gene: 15. Germline CDR1 and CDR2: MNHEY and SVGEGT. The CDR3 is made up of 17 amino acids. CDR3 in amino acids: CASSYRATGGPNGEQFF. The CDR3 region has the DNA TGTGCCAGCAGTTACCGGGCGACGGGAGGGCCTAACGGTGAGCAGTTCTTC.

This clone was seen many times. V gene TRBV5-4 combines with J gene TRBJ2-7; 9 bases agree with TRBD2. The trim removed 1 base at V and 2 bases at J, leaving 7 bases unmatched. The CDR3 consists of 16 residues. Per the germline V gene, CDR1 is SGHNT and CDR2 is YYREEE (reference sequence). CDR3 protein: CASSLHGTSSTYEQYF. For the CDR3, the DNA is TGTGCCAGCAGCTTGCATGGGACTAGCAGCACCTACGAGCAGTACTTC.

V is TRBV2 and J is TRBJ1-2; 8 bases are a match to TRBD1. Germline V CDR1 and CDR2: SNHLY, FYNNEI. The CDR3 has 18 residues. V shed 0 bases and J 5 bases; nucleotides not matched to a gene: 14. CDR3 loop: CASSEARQEGRDRYGYTF. The CDR3 DNA is TGTGCCAGCAGTGAAGCCAGACAGGAGGGCCGGGACAGGTATGGCTACACCTTC.

This clone has a count of ten or more. This chain uses TRBV10-3 with TRBJ1-3; D remains unclear. The CDR3 runs 14 residues. Trimming took off 1 base at V and 0 bases at J, with 4 bases between the two ends. In germline, CDR1 is ENHRY, CDR2 SYGVKD. CDR3 coding DNA: TGTGCCATCAGTGAGTTTAGCTCTGGAAACACCATATATTTT. Translating it yields CAISEFSSGNTIYF.

CDR3 in DNA: TGTGCCAGCAGCGTATCGCCTAGCTGGAGGACAGATACGCAGTATTTT. It is translated as CASSVSPSWRTDTQYF. The chain is built from TRBV9 and TRBJ2-3; tentatively, D is TRBD2 (5 bases). V lost 1 base and J 3 bases, leaving 15 bases between the germline ends. The CDR3 runs to 16 residues. CDR1 and CDR2 from the germline V gene are SGDLS and YYNGEE.

This clone showed up just once. The chain uses TRBV5-1 and TRBJ2-7, with 8 bases fitting TRBD2. CDR3 length: 12 amino acids. The J segment lost 7 bases and the V segment lost 4 bases, leaving 4 bases of the junction unmatched. Germline values: CDR1 SGHRS, CDR2 YFSETQ. The DNA for the CDR3 is TGCGCCAGCAGCACGGGAGGGGGAGAGCAGTACTTC. Encoded protein: CASSTGGGEQYF. Full variable domain (missing parts from reference TRBV5-1 and TRBJ2-7): KAGVTQTPRYLIKTRGQQVTLSCSPISGHRSVSWYQQTPGQGLQFLFEYFSETQRNKGNFPGRFSGRQFSNSRSEMNVSTLELGDSALYLCASSTGGGEQYFGPGTRLTVT.

Comment on this clone: A much larger clone differs by one base, so this may be a read error. The chain employs TRBV10-1 and TRBJ1-1; TRBD1 might be the D (5 bases). Germline V gives CDR1 WNHNN, CDR2 SYGVQD (reference sequence). Trimming shortened V by 9 bases and J by 4 bases, and 18 bases separated the two germline ends. The CDR3 contains 14 residues. DNA for the CDR3: TGCGCCAGAGGGAGAAGGGGCGGAGTCACTGAAGCTTTCTTT. This sequence encodes CARGRRGGVTEAFF.

Many counts were recorded for this clone. J is TRBJ2-2 and V is TRBV10-2; D is possibly TRBD2 (5 bases). This CDR3 is built from 13 residues. Trimming stripped 11 bases from V and 1 base from J, with 11 bases between. Germline assignment: CDR1 WSHSY and CDR2 SAAADI. The CDR3 nucleotides read TGCGCCTACATTGGGAGGAACACCGGGGAGCTGTTTTTT. Translated: CAYIGRNTGELFF.

This clone turned up a few times. The chain combines TRBV28 with TRBJ1-2; 11 nucleotides line up with TRBD1. The CDR3 runs to 16 residues. The germline V gene has CDR1 MDHEN and CDR2 SYDVKM. V trimming: 2 bases; J trimming: 4 bases; junction bases outside the gene matches: 6. The CDR3 DNA reads as TGTGCCAGCAGTTTAATTCGGACAGGGGGCAGCTATGGCTACACCTTC. Translation gives CASSLIRTGGSYGYTF.

On this clone: A much more abundant neighbour one base away suggests this may be a read error. CDR3 protein: CTSSQTGQGGNEQFF. In nucleotides, the CDR3 is TGTACCAGCAGCCAAACGGGGCAGGGGGGCAATGAGCAGTTCTTC. The chain uses TRBV3-1 and TRBJ2-1, with a possible D match to TRBD1 (7 bases). The CDR3 length is 15 residues. In germline, CDR1 is LGHDT, CDR2 YNNKEL (reference sequence).

This clone was seen repeatedly, ten times or more. The rearrangement joins TRBV18 to TRBJ2-2; TRBD1 aligns across 7 bases. There are 16 residues in the CDR3. Germline values: CDR1 KGHSH, CDR2 LQKENI. The V gene end was trimmed by 2 bases and the J gene end by 0 bases; junction bases not matched to a gene: 3. CDR3 nucleotide sequence: TGTGCCAGCTCACCAGGGCAGGGGGCGAACACCGGGGAGCTGTTTTTT. Its translation: CASSPGQGANTGELFF.

The J gene is TRBJ2-1, the V gene TRBV2; 13 bases agree with TRBD2. This CDR3 spans 17 amino acids. Germline CDR1 and CDR2: SNHLY and FYNNEI. V shed 6 bases, J shed 1 base, and the junction held 6 bases outside the gene matches. CDR3 sequence reads: CASRDGLAGESYNEQFF. CDR3 DNA: TGTGCCAGCAGAGACGGACTAGCGGGAGAGTCCTACAATGAGCAGTTCTTC.

The chain uses TRBV5-1 and TRBJ2-6, with D unresolved. CDR1 SGHRS and CDR2 YFSETQ come from the germline V gene. The CDR3 sequence is 15 residues long. V lost 4 bases to trimming and J lost 1 base, with 9 bases between them. The CDR3 region has the DNA TGCGCCAGCAGCCCGACCCCATCTGGGGCCAACGTCCTGACTTTC. This gives the protein CASSPTPSGANVLTF.

This sequence joins TRBV11-3 and TRBJ2-3; TRBD2 agrees at 7 bases. Germline V gives CDR1 SGHNT, CDR2 YENEEA. Trimming cost V 1 base and J 1 base; bases outside gene matches: 20. CDR3 length equals 21 residues. The DNA of the CDR3 is TGTGCCAGCAGCTTAGGACGACGACCCCCAGGCACTAGCGCCCGCACAGATACGCAGTATTTT. This sequence encodes CASSLGRRPPGTSARTDTQYF.

This clone has at least ten counts. At one end, the junction sequence differs from germline, possibly due to a read error. The rearrangement uses TRBV7-7 and TRBJ2-2; 8 nucleotides agree with TRBD1. This CDR3 is 16 amino acids long. Germline CDR1 is SSHAT and CDR2 is FNYEAQ (reference sequence). Here the CDR3 reads CASSFRLTGVPGELFF. In DNA, the CDR3 is TGTGCTAGCAGCTTCCGTTTGACAGGGGTCCCCGGGGAGCTGTTTTTT.

This clone was recorded many times. Other DNA sequences from this sample encode an identical CDR3 as well. The gene calls are TRBV27 and TRBJ2-1; D possibly uses TRBD1 or TRBD2 (5 bases each). This CDR3 is 15 amino acids long. Germline V lookup: CDR1 MNHEY, CDR2 SMNVEV (reference sequence). Trimming took 4 bases from V and 8 from J, leaving 18 bases between them. The CDR3 loop is CASSWGPIHPYEQFF. For the CDR3, the DNA is TGTGCCAGCAGTTGGGGACCTATACACCCCTATGAGCAGTTCTTC.

V gene TRBV5-5 combines with J gene TRBJ2-7; 10 positions match TRBD1. V shed 4 bases, J shed 1 base, and the junction held 8 bases outside the gene matches. Germline lookup yields CDR1 SGHKS and CDR2 YYEKEE (reference sequence). This CDR3 comprises 16 residues. The CDR3 is CASSPRQGAISYEQYF. In DNA form, the CDR3 reads TGTGCCAGCAGCCCGAGACAGGGGGCGATATCCTACGAGCAGTACTTC.

This clone was counted many times. The chain employs TRBV20-1 and TRBJ2-1; 7 positions match TRBD1. This CDR3 has 17 amino acids. CDR1 is DFQATT, CDR2 SNEGSKA, per germline (reference sequence). Trimming removed 0 bases from V and 4 bases from J; junction bases left unmatched: 12. The CDR3 region has the DNA TGCAGTGCTAGAGATTGGGGTTCGGGACAGCCTTACAATGAGCAGTTCTTC. This codes for CSARDWGSGQPYNEQFF.

The rearrangement joins TRBV20-1 to TRBJ2-5; TRBD2 aligns across 9 bases. The CDR3 length is 14 residues. Germline V CDR1 and CDR2: DFQATT, SNEGSKA (reference sequence). Germline trimming cut 1 base from V and 3 bases from J; bases unmatched to any gene: 3. CDR3 protein: CSARASSGEETQYF. CDR3 sequence (DNA): TGCAGTGCTAGAGCCTCTAGCGGGGAAGAGACCCAGTACTTC.

This clone was counted many times. The chain has TRBV11-1 and TRBJ1-2; 7 bases fit TRBD1. Trimming at V came to 0 bases and at J to 0 bases, leaving 10 bases not matched to a gene. From germline, CDR1 is SGHAT and CDR2 FQDESV (reference sequence). The CDR3 is 18 amino acids. CDR3 nucleotides: TGTGCCAGCAGCTTAGCTGGACAGGAGAACGCTCCTAACTATGGCTACACCTTC. Translating gives CASSLAGQENAPNYGYTF.

The table lists this clone with a few counts. V and J are TRBV2 and TRBJ1-2; D not certain. Per germline, CDR1 SNHLY and CDR2 FYNNEI. V was pared by 9 bases and J by 0 bases, with 11 bases between. The CDR3 contains 13 residues. CDR3 sequence reads: CARSLGPNYGYTF. The CDR3 region has the DNA TGTGCCAGAAGCTTAGGACCTAACTATGGCTACACCTTC.